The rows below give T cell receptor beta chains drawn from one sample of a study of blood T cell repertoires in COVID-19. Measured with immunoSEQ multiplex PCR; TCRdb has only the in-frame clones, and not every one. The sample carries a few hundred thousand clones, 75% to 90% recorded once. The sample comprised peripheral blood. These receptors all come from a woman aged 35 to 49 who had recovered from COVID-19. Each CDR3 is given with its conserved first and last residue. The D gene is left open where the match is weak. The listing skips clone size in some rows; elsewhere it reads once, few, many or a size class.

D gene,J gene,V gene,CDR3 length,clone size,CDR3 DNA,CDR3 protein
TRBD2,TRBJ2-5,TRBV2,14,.,TGTGCCAGCACCGAGACTAGCGGGAGTGAGACCCAGTACTTC,CASTETSGSETQYF
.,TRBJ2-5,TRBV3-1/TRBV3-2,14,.,TGTGCCAGCAGCCAAGTTGTCGGGACACTCTCCCAGTACTTC,CASSQVVGTLSQYF
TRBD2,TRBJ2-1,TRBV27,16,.,TGTGCCAGCACCGGACTAGCGGGAGGGCCAGGGAATGAGCAGTTCTTC,CASTGLAGGPGNEQFF
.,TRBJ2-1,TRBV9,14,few,TGTGCCAGCAGCGTAGAACTGAACCCCGGTGAGCAGTTCTTC,CASSVELNPGEQFF
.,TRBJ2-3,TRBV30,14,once,TGTGCCTGGAGTGTGGGACACCCCGGGGATACGCAGTATTTT,CAWSVGHPGDTQYF
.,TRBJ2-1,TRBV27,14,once,TGTGCCAGCAGTTTAGGTATCGGGTACAATGAGCAGTTCTTC,CASSLGIGYNEQFF
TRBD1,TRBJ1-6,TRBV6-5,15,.,TGTGCCAGCAGAAGGACAGGGTGGGATAATTCACCCCTCCACTTT,CASRRTGWDNSPLHF
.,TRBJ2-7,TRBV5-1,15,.,TGCGCCAGCAGCTTTCTCTCCAATGGCGGCTACGAGCAGTACTTC,CASSFLSNGGYEQYF
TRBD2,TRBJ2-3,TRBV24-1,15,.,TGTGCCACCAGTGATGTGAGGTCGGGAGGGGATACGCAGTATTTT,CATSDVRSGGDTQYF
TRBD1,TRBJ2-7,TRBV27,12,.,TGTGCCAGCGCCCAGGGGGCCTACGAGCAGTACTTC,CASAQGAYEQYF
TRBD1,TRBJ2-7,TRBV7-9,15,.,TGTGCCAGCAGCACACCGGGACAGGGTGGCGGCGAGCAGTACTTC,CASSTPGQGGGEQYF
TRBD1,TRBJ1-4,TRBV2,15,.,TGTGCCAGCGGAGGTCAGGGACAGGGTCAGGGAAAACTGTTTTTT,CASGGQGQGQGKLFF
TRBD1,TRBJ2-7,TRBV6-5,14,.,TGTGCCAGCAGGCCGACAGGGGGGACCTACGAGCAGTACTTC,CASRPTGGTYEQYF
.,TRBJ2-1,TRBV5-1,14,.,TGCGCCAGCAGCTTGGTGCCCAGTTACAATGAGCAGTTCTTC,CASSLVPSYNEQFF
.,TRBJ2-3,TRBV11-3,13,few,TGTGCCAGCAGCTCCGGCGGGAAAGATACGCAGTATTTT,CASSSGGKDTQYF
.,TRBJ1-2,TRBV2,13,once,TGTGCCAGCAGTCCCGGGACAAGATATGGCTACACCTTC,CASSPGTRYGYTF
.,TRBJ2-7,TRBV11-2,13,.,TGTGCCAGCAGCTTAGGGAGGACCTACGAGCAGTACTTC,CASSLGRTYEQYF
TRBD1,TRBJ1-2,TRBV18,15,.,TGTGCCAGCTCACCGGGGGACAGGGGAGAATATGGCTACACCTTC,CASSPGDRGEYGYTF
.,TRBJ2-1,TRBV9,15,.,TGTGCCAGCAGCGTAACGAGCGGGCCCTACAATGAGCAGTTCTTC,CASSVTSGPYNEQFF
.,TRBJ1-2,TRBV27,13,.,TGTGCCAGCAGCCAAGCGGGTCCATATGGCTACACCTTC,CASSQAGPYGYTF
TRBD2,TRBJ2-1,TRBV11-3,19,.,TGTGCCAGCAGCCCTCGCGTCCCGGGACTAACCCATGCCAGCAATGAGCAGTTCTTC,CASSPRVPGLTHASNEQFF
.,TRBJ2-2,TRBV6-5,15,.,TGTGCCAGCAGGACGACTGGCGGTAACACCGGGGAGCTGTTTTTT,CASRTTGGNTGELFF
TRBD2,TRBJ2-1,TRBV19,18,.,TGTGCCAGTAGTATAGAAGTTTCCGCGACTAGCATCTACAATGAGCAGTTCTTC,CASSIEVSATSIYNEQFF
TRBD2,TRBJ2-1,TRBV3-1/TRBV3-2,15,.,TGTGCCAGCAGCCAAGAGAGCGGGAATGGGGATGAGCAGTTCTTC,CASSQESGNGDEQFF
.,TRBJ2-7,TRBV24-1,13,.,TGTGCCACCAGTGATTTTATGGGGGGCGAGCAGTACTTC,CATSDFMGGEQYF
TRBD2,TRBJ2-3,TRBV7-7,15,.,TGTGCCAGCAGCCCGGGACTAGCGTCGACAGATACGCAGTATTTT,CASSPGLASTDTQYF
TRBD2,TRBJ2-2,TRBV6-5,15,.,TGTGCCAGCAGCCGGACTAGCGGGAACACCGGGGAGCTGTTTTTT,CASSRTSGNTGELFF
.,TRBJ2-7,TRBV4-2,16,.,TGTGCCAGCAGCCAAGATGGGGCAGGTATGGGCTACGAGCAGTACTTC,CASSQDGAGMGYEQYF
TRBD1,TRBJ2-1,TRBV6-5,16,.,TGTGCCAGCAGTTCGTACCCGGGACAGGGAGGCGGTGAGCAGTTCTTC,CASSSYPGQGGGEQFF
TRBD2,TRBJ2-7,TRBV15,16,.,TGTGCCACCAGCAGAGAGCTAGCGGATAATTCCTACGAGCAGTACTTC,CATSRELADNSYEQYF
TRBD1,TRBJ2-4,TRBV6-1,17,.,TGTGCCAGCAGCGAAAATCCCGGGACAGGGGCCAAAAACATTCAGTACTTC,CASSENPGTGAKNIQYF
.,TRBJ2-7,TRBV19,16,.,TGTGCCAGTAGTATAGGTGGGGGAGGAAGCTCCTACGAGCAGTACTTC,CASSIGGGGSSYEQYF
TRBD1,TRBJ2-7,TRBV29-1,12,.,TGCAGCGCCCACAGGGGGTCGCACGAGCAGTACTTC,CSAHRGSHEQYF
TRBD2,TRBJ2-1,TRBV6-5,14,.,TGTGCCAGCAGACAGGGACTAGCGGGAGCCGAACAGTTCTTC,CASRQGLAGAEQFF
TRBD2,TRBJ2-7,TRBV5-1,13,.,TGCGCCAGCACCCCTAGCGGACCCTACGAGCAGTACTTC,CASTPSGPYEQYF
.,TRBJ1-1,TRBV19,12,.,TGTGCCTCTTGGGGCCGTTTCACTGAAGCTTTCTTT,CASWGRFTEAFF
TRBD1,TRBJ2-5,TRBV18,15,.,TGTGCCAGCTCACCAATGAGACAGGGCTATGAGACCCAGTACTTC,CASSPMRQGYETQYF
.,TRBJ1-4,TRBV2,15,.,TGTGCCAGCAGTGTGGGGTCAGGGGACGGTGAAAAACTGTTTTTT,CASSVGSGDGEKLFF
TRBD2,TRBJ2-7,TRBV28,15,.,TGTGCCAGCAGGGGACTAGCGGAACGGGGCTACGAGCAGTACTTC,CASRGLAERGYEQYF
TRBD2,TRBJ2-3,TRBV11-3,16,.,TGTGCCAGCAGCCCGGGACTAGCGGGAGGAGCAGATACGCAGTATTTT,CASSPGLAGGADTQYF
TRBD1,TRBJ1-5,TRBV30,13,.,TGTGCCTGGACAGACAGGGACAATCAGCCCCAGCATTTT,CAWTDRDNQPQHF
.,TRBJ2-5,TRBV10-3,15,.,TGTGCCATCAGTGAGTCAGGACGGACAGAAGAGACCCAGTACTTC,CAISESGRTEETQYF
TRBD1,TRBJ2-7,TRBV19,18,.,TGTGCCAGTAGCACTCCATTTCGACAGGGGCAGAGTCCCTACGAGCAGTACTTC,CASSTPFRQGQSPYEQYF
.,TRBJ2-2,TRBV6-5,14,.,TGTGCCAGCAGTCTCCGTGGGGCTGGCGGGGAGCTGTTTTTT,CASSLRGAGGELFF
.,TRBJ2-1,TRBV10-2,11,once,TGCGCCAGCAGTGAGTTGTTCACTCAGTTCTTC,CASSELFTQFF
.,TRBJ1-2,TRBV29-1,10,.,TGCAGCGCATTACAGGATGGGAACACCTTC,CSALQDGNTF